Below, 17 T cell receptor beta chains from the same sample are listed, as sequenced in a study of shared clonotypes between healthy human individuals. Method: immunoSEQ multiplex PCR; TCRdb's copy keeps in-frame clones and lacks some. The sample has over a million clones, roughly 96% seen once; the top ten hold roughly 1.2%. The specimen sequenced was naive CD4+ T cells sorted from blood. Subset given: CD45RA+ positively selected. These receptors came from a man aged 25-45 years in good health.

The chain couples TRBV6-1 to TRBJ2-7, with a weak D call TRBD1 (6 bases). The V gene's germline CDR1 is MNHNS and CDR2 SASEGT. Trimming shortened V by 7 bases and J by 4 bases, and 14 bases separated the two germline ends. CDR3 length equals 13 residues. CDR3 amino acids: CASTDLGAYEQYF. CDR3 nucleotides: TGTGCCAGCACGGACTTGGGGGCGTACGAGCAGTACTTC.

The V and J genes are TRBV5-5 and TRBJ2-1, with 7 bases fitting TRBD1. V was pared by 4 bases and J by 1 base, with 17 bases of the junction left unmatched. There are 19 residues in the CDR3. Germline values: CDR1 SGHKS, CDR2 YYEKEE (reference sequence). This CDR3 reads CASSPSQTDRAPSYNEQFF. The CDR3 DNA follows: TGTGCCAGCAGCCCCTCTCAGACCGACAGGGCCCCATCCTACAATGAGCAGTTCTTC.

This chain uses TRBV6-5 with TRBJ2-7, with no clear D. V dropped 2 bases and J dropped 6 bases, with 14 bases sitting between them. From germline, CDR1 is MNHEY and CDR2 SVGAGI. This CDR3 has 14 amino acids. Here the CDR3 reads CASSYAGGIGEQYF. CDR3 sequence (DNA): TGTGCCAGCAGTTACGCTGGCGGCATTGGCGAGCAGTACTTC.

This clone was counted once. V gene TRBV2 combines with J gene TRBJ2-2, with unresolved D. CDR1 is SNHLY, CDR2 FYNNEI, per germline. The CDR3 is made up of 13 amino acids. The V gene lost 8 bases and the J gene lost 4 bases, with 11 bases spanning the gap. DNA for the CDR3: TGTGCCAGCTGTCCAGGAGTCACCGGGGAGCTGTTTTTT. It codes for CASCPGVTGELFF.

The V and J genes are TRBV18 and TRBJ2-3; the D gene could be TRBD1 or TRBD2 (7 bases each). CDR1 is KGHSH and CDR2 is LQKENI in the germline V gene. V lost 0 bases to trimming and J lost 3 bases, with 16 bases between them. This CDR3 comprises 17 residues. The CDR3 here is CASSPPREGALTDTQYF. As DNA, the CDR3 is TGTGCCAGCTCACCACCAAGGGAGGGGGCTTTGACAGATACGCAGTATTTT. Full variable domain (outside the CDR3, taken from reference TRBV18 and TRBJ2-3): NAGVMQNPRHLVRRRGQEARLRCSPMKGHSHVYWYRQLPEEGLKFMVYLQKENIIDESGMPKERFSAEFPKEGPSILRIQQVVRGDSAAYFCASSPPREGALTDTQYFGPGTRLTVL.

The V and J genes are TRBV2 and TRBJ2-7; D remains ambiguous. Between the trimmed V and J ends, which lost 2 bases and 9 bases, there was a span of 5 bases. The CDR3 covers 10 residues. Germline assignment: CDR1 SNHLY and CDR2 FYNNEI. CDR3 protein: CASSENVQYF. CDR3 DNA sequence: TGTGCCAGCAGTGAAAACGTGCAGTACTTC.

CDR3 in DNA: TGTGCCAGCAGCCCTCTCGCGGGGAGGAACACCGGGGAGCTGTTTTTT. Translating gives CASSPLAGRNTGELFF. The chain combines TRBV11-2 with TRBJ2-2; maybe TRBD2 (6 bases). V gave up 5 bases and J gave up 1 base, with 14 bases separating them. The CDR3 totals 16 residues. Germline V lookup: CDR1 SGHAT, CDR2 FQNNGV.

The V gene is TRBV7-3, the J gene TRBJ2-3, with TRBD2 matching over 10 bases. CDR3 length equals 14 residues. The germline CDR1 and CDR2 sequences are SGHTA and FQGTGA. The V and J ends lost 6 bases and 4 bases, in that order; junction bases with no gene match: 4. The CDR3 region is CASSPGTSADTQYF. The CDR3 DNA is TGTGCCAGCAGTCCCGGGACTAGCGCAGATACGCAGTATTTT.

The V and J genes are TRBV18 and TRBJ2-1, with 10 positions matching TRBD2. Germline-derived CDR1 and CDR2 are KGHSH and LQKENI. This CDR3 region has 16 residues. The ends lost 6 bases at V and 0 bases at J; junction bases unmatched: 5. The CDR3 DNA reads as TGTGCCAGCTCGCCAGCGGGAGGGAGCTCCTACAATGAGCAGTTCTTC. Translating gives CASSPAGGSSYNEQFF.

This clone was detected only once. This rearrangement joins TRBV14 to TRBJ1-2; D might be TRBD1 (5 bases). Germline V gene lookup returns CDR1 SGHDN and CDR2 FVKESK. The V gene lost 1 base and the J gene lost 4 bases, with 22 bases spanning the gap. The CDR3 contains 18 residues. The CDR3 coding sequence is TGTGCCAGCAGCCAAGGCCCCCTTTTTGGGGGAGTAGCCTATGGCTACACCTTC. The encoded protein is CASSQGPLFGGVAYGYTF. The full variable domain, its missing parts supplied by reference TRBV14 and TRBJ1-2, is EAGVTQFPSHSVIEKGQTVTLRCDPISGHDNLYWYRRVMGKEIKFLLHFVKESKQDESGMPNNRFLAERTGGTYSTLKVQPAELEDSGVYFCASSQGPLFGGVAYGYTFGSGTRLTVV.

The V gene is TRBV5-1, the J gene TRBJ2-2; 7 bases match TRBD1. This CDR3 comprises 15 residues. Germline V lookup: CDR1 SGHRS, CDR2 YFSETQ. V lost 5 bases and J lost 5; bases outside the gene matches: 9. CDR3 nucleotides: TGCGCCAGCAGGGCCGACGACAGGGTGACCGGGGAGCTGTTTTTT. Protein product: CASRADDRVTGELFF. Drawing the rest from reference TRBV5-1 and TRBJ2-2, the complete variable domain is KAGVTQTPRYLIKTRGQQVTLSCSPISGHRSVSWYQQTPGQGLQFLFEYFSETQRNKGNFPGRFSGRQFSNSRSEMNVSTLELGDSALYLCASRADDRVTGELFFGEGSRLTVL.

The chain employs TRBV15 and TRBJ2-1; no reliable D call. The CDR3 has 14 residues. The germline CDR1 and CDR2 sequences are LNHNV and YYDKDF (reference sequence). Trimming took off 2 bases at V and 3 bases at J, with 8 bases between the two ends. CDR3: CATSRMGLYNEQFF. CDR3 in DNA: TGTGCCACCAGCAGAATGGGCCTCTACAATGAGCAGTTCTTC.

The chain couples TRBV28 to TRBJ1-1; no clear D. Looked up from germline, CDR1 is MDHEN and CDR2 is SYDVKM. The germline V and J ends were trimmed by 6 bases and 8 bases, with 13 bases remaining between them. The CDR3 runs to 12 residues. The CDR3 region is CASRAVREEAFF. Here the CDR3 DNA reads TGTGCCAGCAGGGCGGTGAGGGAGGAAGCTTTCTTT.

The chain recombines TRBV5-1 with TRBJ2-1; 8 bases align to TRBD2. The V gene end was trimmed by 0 bases and the J gene end by 6 bases; junction bases not matched to a gene: 5. Germline CDR1 reads SGHRS; CDR2 reads YFSETQ. The CDR3 runs to 15 residues. The CDR3 nucleotides read TGCGCCAGCAGCTTGGCTACTAGCGGAGTCAATGAGCAGTTCTTC. The encoded protein is CASSLATSGVNEQFF.

This chain joins TRBV9 and TRBJ2-2, with unresolved D. V was pared by 0 bases and J by 4 bases, with 16 bases between. This CDR3 is 17 amino acids long. Per the germline V gene, CDR1 is SGDLS and CDR2 is YYNGEE. The CDR3 region has the DNA TGTGCCAGCAGCGTAGGTGAGGCGTTCAAAGGCACCGGGGAGCTGTTTTTT. Its protein is CASSVGEAFKGTGELFF.

The gene calls are TRBV2 and TRBJ2-7; the match to TRBD2 covers 13 bases. After removal of 6 bases from V and 4 bases from J, the junction contained 9 bases not matched to a gene. The CDR3 loop spans 16 amino acids. Germline lookup yields CDR1 SNHLY and CDR2 FYNNEI. The CDR3 bases are TGTGCCAGCAGCCTACCGACTAGCGGGAGGAGATACGAGCAGTACTTC. Translating it yields CASSLPTSGRRYEQYF. The full variable domain, completed using reference TRBV2 and TRBJ2-7, is EPEVTQTPSHQVTQMGQEVILRCVPISNHLYFYWYRQILGQKVEFLVSFYNNEISEKSEIFDDQFSVERPDGSNFTLKIRSTKLEDSAMYFCASSLPTSGRRYEQYFGPGTRLTVT.

This rearrangement joins TRBV19 to TRBJ2-1, with 10 bases matching TRBD2. Germline V lookup: CDR1 LNHDA, CDR2 SQIVND (reference sequence). With 7 bases clipped from V and 7 bases from J, the junction kept 10 bases outside the gene matches. CDR3 length equals 15 residues. DNA of the CDR3: TGTGCCAGTACCCCTAGCGGGAGAGGGAGAAATGAGCAGTTCTTC. This translates into CASTPSGRGRNEQFF. Complete variable domain (other parts from reference TRBV19 and TRBJ2-1): DGGITQSPKYLFRKEGQNVTLSCEQNLNHDAMYWYRQDPGQGLRLIYYSQIVNDFQKGDIAEGYSVSREKKESFPLTVTSAQKNPTAFYLCASTPSGRGRNEQFFGPGTRLTVL.